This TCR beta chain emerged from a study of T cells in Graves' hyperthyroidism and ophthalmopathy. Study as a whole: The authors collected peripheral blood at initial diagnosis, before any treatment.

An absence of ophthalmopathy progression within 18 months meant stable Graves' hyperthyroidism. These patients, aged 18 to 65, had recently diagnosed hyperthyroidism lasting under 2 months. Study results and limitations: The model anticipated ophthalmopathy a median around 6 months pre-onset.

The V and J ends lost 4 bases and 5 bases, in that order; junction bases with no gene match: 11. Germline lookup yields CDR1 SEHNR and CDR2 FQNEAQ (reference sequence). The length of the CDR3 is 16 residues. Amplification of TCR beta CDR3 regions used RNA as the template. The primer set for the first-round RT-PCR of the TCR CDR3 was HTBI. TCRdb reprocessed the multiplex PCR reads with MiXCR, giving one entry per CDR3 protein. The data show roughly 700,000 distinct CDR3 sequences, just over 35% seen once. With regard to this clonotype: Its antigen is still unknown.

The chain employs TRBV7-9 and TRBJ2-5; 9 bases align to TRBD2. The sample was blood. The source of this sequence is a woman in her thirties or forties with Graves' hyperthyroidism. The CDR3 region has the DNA TGTGCCAGCAGCTCAATCCGCGGGGGGGCCAAGGAGACCCAGTACTTC. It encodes CASSSIRGGAKETQYF.